The T cell receptor (beta chain) under discussion was sequenced for a study of cytomegalovirus exposure and HLA in healthy donors (dated by TCRdb to about 2017). With regard to the full study: An earlier analysis of approximately 550 of the donors reported approximately 290 Gb of sequence data and some 100 million unique TCR beta sequences from about 200 million T cells. Roughly 300 gigabases of sequencing data and around 80 million unique TCR sequences made up an early release that covered approximately 700 HLA-typed donors. Of the approximately 400 genotyped donors, over 70% fell in the genetic ancestry cluster associated with self-reported Caucasian donors. The study aimed to test whether signatures of past pathogen exposure could be identified by cataloging public T cell receptors. Using immunosequencing, the study profiled T cell repertoires from 666 subjects and related those repertoires to cytomegalovirus serostatus. In addition to the first cohort of 666 subjects, a separate validation cohort of 120 different subjects was used. High-throughput TCR immunosequencing, statistical association of individual TCRs with disease status, and machine learning were combined to predict cytomegalovirus infection status. A later analysis re-examined previously published TCR beta repertoires from hundreds of donors and added high-resolution HLA genotyping to investigate patterns of TCR occurrence. Rather than drawing on any new phenotypic data, the later analysis identified candidate immune exposures from TCR beta sequences and the way those sequences occurred across donors. In an earlier analysis of 587 of the donors, high-throughput TCR beta sequencing was used to judge whether each TCR beta V gene segment behaved as functional or pseudogenic. Donor age, sex, ethnicity and CMV serostatus were compiled alongside the repertoire data. A later genetic analysis used genome-wide SNP genotypes for about 65% of the 666 donors, treating that subset as a discovery cohort. All discovery cohort repertoires had been generated on a single sequencing platform. HLA typing covered class I and class II loci at four-digit resolution. Typing coverage varied by locus: roughly 629-640 donors for A, B, C, DRB1 and DQB1; approximately 500 for DQA1; about 600 for DPA1; more than 450 for DPB1. Roughly five DR-DQ haplotypes were handled as single units for association and clustering, since linkage in the cohort was strong. On average, roughly 240,000 unique TCR beta nucleotide sequences were sequenced per donor among several hundred genotyped donors of the cohort, with around 19% of those sequences being non-productive. The paper's findings and limits, for the study overall: The presence/absence analyses assumed that sequencing depth was roughly uniform across donors, and that assumption may not be true. In vitro tests confirmed that three of the cytomegalovirus-associated TCR beta chains recognize cytomegalovirus antigens. An association between a missense DCLRE1C variant and V-gene and J-gene trimming of TCR beta chains was found in a later genetic analysis and replicated in an independent cohort. Because counts were too low, roughly 18 rarely observed V segments, including chromosome 9 orphons, were left out of the earlier analysis of 500 to 750 of the donors. Several of the top co-occurrence clusters appeared to be linked to parvovirus B19, influenza, CMV and Epstein-Barr virus, according to a later analysis. In a later genetic analysis, fewer N-insertions in productive TCRs were reported among donors in an Asian-associated ancestry cluster than the approximately 710-donor mean. Immune exposure information for the cohort was limited to CMV serostatus. Linkage disequilibrium might explain the correlated functional status among segregating V segments, but an unknown experimental factor could not be excluded. It was suggested by the authors that the approach could potentially be generalized to other disease states and immunological phenotypes. The sequencing pipeline was judged likely to have produced a cluster of highly shared sequence variants as a technical artifact. In an earlier analysis of a few hundred of the donors, most TCR beta V segments were observed in productive rearrangements about 87% or about 30% of the time, broadly matching IMGT annotations. In a later analysis, most CMV-associated TCR beta chains were found to appear HLA-restricted, with HLA associations seemingly driven largely by CMV exposure. A further reported finding was that TCR beta sequences accurately predicted the HLA-A and HLA-B alleles for most subjects in the first cohort. Across donors, most TCR sequences were observed very rarely, whereas some public TCRs were present in many individuals. Because the 87-base-pair reads could not distinguish some IMGT-functional V segments, including TRBV6-2 and TRBV6-3, those segments were excluded. The cohort was sequenced for TCR beta chains only, and without alpha or paired-chain data the features that could be detected were limited. The classifier was reported to diagnose cytomegalovirus status with high specificity and sensitivity in both the original cohort and the validation cohort. In a later analysis, 15,000 to 20,000 TCR beta sequences were associated with specific HLA alleles at a false discovery rate of 0.05. Because HLA typing was missing for some donors at each locus, association tests included only the typed subset. The study listed 170 or so TCR beta chains as associated with cytomegalovirus. When HLA alleles, especially DR and DQ, strongly co-occurred, TCR associations were difficult to assign to individual alleles. Compared with equally common non-associated chains, HLA-associated TCR beta chains in a later analysis were more clonally expanded and had lower generation probabilities. A later analysis found that TCR association rates varied across HLA loci, with DRB1 alleles showing the most associated TCRs and HLA-C alleles the fewest.

Its CDR3 holds 15 amino acids, cysteine through phenylalanine. Only the CDR3 portion is preserved as DNA: 45 bases, with reading frame beginning at the first base. The germline V gene (reference sequence) yields SGHKS for CDR1 and YYEKEE for CDR2. Trimming takes 3 bases off V and 7 bases off J; junction bases not matched to a gene: 7. Library method: the immunoSEQ multiplex PCR assay. A mixture of 60 forward primers for TCR Vbeta segments and 13 reverse primers for TCR Jbeta segments was used in the multiplex PCR. Amplification of the CDR3 region of rearranged TCR beta genes was performed with a multiplex PCR assay on genomic DNA. The Illumina HiSeq System was used to sequence the amplified TCR beta libraries as 87-base-pair reads. The source study handled its data this way. Across the 666 repertoires, a later analysis counted 75 million to 90 million unique TCR beta chains, approximately 10 million of which were shared by at least two donors. Raw reads were error-corrected and collapsed into unique sequences by a nearest-neighbor algorithm in which closely related sequences were merged to remove PCR and sequencing errors. CDR3 sequences were aligned to IMGT reference sequences to assign V, D and J gene segments. Each retained sequence needed at least a six-nucleotide match to both a V gene segment and a J gene segment. A rearrangement counted as productive if the CDR3 had no stop codons and remained in frame with V and J, and every other rearrangement counted as non-productive. Following IMGT convention, CDR3 was defined as the stretch from the second conserved V-encoded cysteine up to the conserved J-encoded phenylalanine. The earlier analysis of 587 of the donors excluded sequences that lacked an unambiguous match to a single V gene segment. An earlier analysis of 587 of the donors called V segments functional above 56.7% productive rearrangements and segregating when the between-donor standard deviation exceeded 5%. A statistical classification framework was developed to diagnose cytomegalovirus status using the catalog of TCR beta chain sequences. In a later analysis, TCR nucleotide sequences were compared against IMGT/GENE-DB human TR gene sequences so that V and J genes could be assigned. Using the TCRdist pipeline, a later analysis assigned CDR3 sequences along with most-parsimonious VDJ recombination scenarios. In a later analysis, each TCR beta chain was defined by its CDR3 amino acid sequence together with its V-gene family, and reads lacking a unique V-gene family were excluded. As a way to deal with suspected cross-contamination and a sequencing artifact, a later analysis dropped roughly 600 nucleotide sequences that were highly shared and had low generation probability. In a later analysis, a clonal expansion index for each public chain was calculated from normalized within-repertoire ranks of inferred template counts. Generation probabilities in a later analysis came from a VDJ recombination model fitted to out-of-frame rearrangements, and those results were checked against IGoR. In a later analysis, TCR-TCR, TCR-HLA and TCR-CMV co-occurrence was scored with hypergeometric tests, and a repertoire-size bias correction was applied to TCR pairs. In a later analysis, false discovery rates were estimated by permuting HLA or CMV assignments 20 times. In a later analysis, co-occurring TCRs were grouped with DBSCAN, and TCRdist sequence similarity was added when clustering was performed within HLA-allele-positive subsets. Repertoires with fewer than 30,000 or more than 120,000 public chains, plus five repertoires with anomalous nucleotide sharing, were excluded from co-occurrence clustering. TCRdb retrieved this table from immuneACCESS and kept in-frame rearrangements only. Not all clones are present; in checked studies, unresolved V genes account for under half, and no reason is known for the remainder. The DNA was the basis for D and trimming; V, J and clone size are from that table. The sample data list about 160,000 clones, and approximately 80% of these were observed just once. In total, the top ten clones hold around 3.5% of the sample.

The cohort comprised approximately 700 healthy bone marrow donors. At the time of sampling, every cohort member was nominally healthy, though immune exposures that went unrecorded were likely present. The donor tested CMV seropositive and was one of the 289 seropositive cohort members. Each donor provided a peripheral blood sample, and peripheral blood mononuclear cells were used for TCR beta sequencing. Genomic DNA was extracted from the blood cell samples with the Qiagen DNeasy Blood Extraction Kit. In the case of this clone: Its antigen remains unidentified. There are no base qualities to consult, and no much larger clone falls within one base.

The TCR comes from a man aged 30-40 years in good health and CMV-seropositive. Sequences were obtained from PBMCs. The sequence links TRBV5-5 to TRBJ1-6; 7 bases in the middle match TRBD1. The nucleotides are TGTGCCAGCAGCTGGGGGGACAGCCAGAATTCACCCCTCCACTTT. It translates as CASSWGDSQNSPLHF.